A single T cell receptor (beta chain) is shown here with its context. No cognate antigen has been identified for it. Per-base qualities were not stored, and no clone one base away is much larger. The entire isolated RNA was reverse transcribed using the High Capacity cDNA Reverse Transcription Kit, and thus expressed TCRB transcripts were sequenced. Deep immunoSEQ sequencing was applied to naive, central memory and regulatory T cell samples, giving an average of roughly 3.5 million total reads per sample. Sorted cells were lysed in RLT buffer, and RNA was extracted using DNase-treated RNeasy Micro or Mini kits according to cell number. To prevent cross-contamination, each cell subset was processed individually, whereas patient and healthy donor samples were processed jointly. TCRB sequences were amplified from cDNA with the immunoSEQ multiplex PCR, producing 87-bp fragments spanning the CDR3 region. The amplicons were sequenced using the Illumina HiSeq platform. Per the original workflow: PCR bias was corrected computationally using synthetic template baselines, and reads within Hamming distance 2 were collapsed, with unmergeable singletons discarded. By aligning reads against IMGT, V, D and J genes, CDR3 length, and insertions or deletions at six rearrangement sites were assigned. Within each subset, clonotype counts were normalized to sorted cell number, after which true diversity and Gini coefficients were computed with the tcR R package. The overlap coefficient, calculated on TCRB nucleotide sequences, was used to quantify repertoire sharing. Out-of-frame TCRB sequences from naive cells were analyzed to stand in for the pre-selection repertoire. TCRdb provides this immuneACCESS table in a form limited to in-frame rearrangements. Some clones are lacking; in checked studies, under half of them reflect an unresolved V gene, and why the rest are absent is not known. Clone size and V and J calls were adopted from that table, with D and trimming inferred from the DNA. The sample table records hundreds of thousands of clones; about 32% of these occur just once. The ten top clones hold about 0.065% of the sample.

From each donor, a single peripheral blood sample of about 116 mL on average was drawn into heparinised tubes. A BD FACSAria II and a panel including CD45RO, CCR7, CD25, CD127, CD95 and CD27 were used to sort naive, central memory, regulatory and stem cell-like memory CD4+ T cells. All sorted populations exceeded 95% purity. PBMCs were isolated immediately by Lymphoprep density gradient centrifugation and stained directly without culture. Samples were stained and sorted in pairs, with one healthy donor and one patient per experiment, so that batch effects were minimized. This specimen belongs to a study of beta chain features in type 1 diabetes (dated by TCRdb to 2016 to 2019). Looking at the study overall: No differences in mean age, gender distribution, total cell number or subset yield were found between patients and healthy donors. A total of roughly 98,000,000 sorted cells were examined across all samples, and RNA yield correlated strongly with the number of cells per subset. The study compared TCRB repertoires of sorted circulating CD4+ T cell subsets between recently diagnosed type 1 diabetes patients and matched healthy donors. Regulatory and stem cell-like memory subsets were obtained from only 8 patients and roughly eight healthy donors, while naive and central memory subsets were obtained from all 30 or so donors. Beyond this particular receptor, the publication reports: Naive, central memory and regulatory TCRB repertoires appeared to be more alike among patients than among healthy donors. In all four CD4+ subsets, TCRB CDR3 length was moderately but significantly shorter in type 1 diabetes patients. Because cDNA rather than genomic DNA was sequenced, highly expressing activated cells could have been over-represented, although no difference in activation and CD3 levels was found between groups. HLA sub-analyses involved small numbers of individuals, so any influence of HLA type on TCRB rearrangement remained unresolved. Fewer insertions and more nucleotide deletions at VDJ recombination sites were observed in patients with type 1 diabetes, implying thymic rearrangement abnormalities. PCR might favor shorter templates, but patient and control samples were amplified and corrected together, so any skew would affect both groups equally.

The CDR3 numbers 13 residues from cysteine through phenylalanine. Here the CDR3 DNA is all that survives: 39 bases in frame from base 1. CDR1 and CDR2 (SGHTA, FQGNSA) derive from the germline V gene. The junction carries 7 bases between V and J, which are trimmed by 1 base and 4 bases respectively. The sequence links TRBV7-2 to TRBJ1-2; tentative D gene TRBD1, with 5 bases matching. This clonotype was sampled from a man aged 18-30 years in good health. Sequenced sample: naive CD4+ T cells from blood. The cell subset or site label on this specimen signifies: true naive CD4+ T cells. The DNA sequence is TGTGCCAGCAGCTTAGTAGGGGCCTATGGCTACACCTTC. Its coded protein is CASSLVGAYGYTF. Full variable domain (CDR3 extended with the reference TRBV7-2 and TRBJ1-2 proteins): GAGVSQSPSNKVTEKGKDVELRCDPISGHTALYWYRQSLGQGLEFLIYFQGNSAPDKSGLPSDRFSAERTGGSVSTLTIQRTQQEDSAVYLCASSLVGAYGYTFGSGTRLTVV.